The clone carrying this T cell receptor beta chain was counted many times. Its antigen is undetermined. The CDR3 extends over 13 amino acids. Trimming stripped 0 bases from V and 8 bases from J, with 12 bases between. The germline V gene encodes CDR1 SGHKS and CDR2 YYEKEE (reference sequence). Barcoded TCR alpha and TCR beta cDNA libraries with UMIs came from 5'RACE using constant-segment primers. TCRdb processed the 5' RACE reads anew with MiXCR; each CDR3 protein has one entry. This table holds fewer than 250,000 distinct CDR3 sequences, roughly 14% found once. These data come from a study of T-cell memory formation after mild COVID-19. Study in general: TCR clusters were largely donor specific.

Whole-study findings and limits: Shrinking CD4+ clones resided mostly in CM and EM, and CD8+ ones in EMRA. Clones that got smaller from day 15 to 85 had even CD4/CD8, while clones growing later tipped toward CD4+.

J is TRBJ2-7 and V is TRBV5-5; D is unclear. Sequenced material: PBMCs or a T cell subset sorted from them (not recorded which). This clonotype originated in an adult woman who had mild COVID-19 (a few samples of this study predate the infection). Cell type and time point are not known. The CDR3: CASSLEWGKKQYF. The CDR3 bases are TGTGCCAGCAGCTTGGAGTGGGGTAAGAAGCAGTACTTC.